What follows are 23 T cell receptor beta chains derived from one specimen sequenced in a study of monozygotic twins with inflammatory bowel disease. TCRdb derives one entry per CDR3 protein from the 5' RACE reads, leaving out DNA. Recorded here are 150,000 to 200,000 distinct CDR3 sequences; the top ten clones represent roughly 2.3%. Input material: blood. These TCRs come from a human donor with ulcerative colitis or Crohn's disease, or a healthy co-twin of an affected twin (not recorded which).

The chain employs TRBV7-8 and TRBJ1-1; TCRdb indicates TRBD1, and absent DNA this call remains unverified. This CDR3 has 15 residues. The germline V gene encodes CDR1 SGHVS and CDR2 FQNEAQ. The CDR3 region is CASSAHGAENTEAFF.

V usage is TRBV7-9 and J usage is TRBJ2-7; TCRdb outputs TRBD1, but without DNA this stays unchecked. This CDR3 has 16 amino acids. Per germline, CDR1 SEHNR and CDR2 FQNEAQ (reference sequence). CDR3 region: CASSLATGTDSYEQYF.

The V call is TRBV4-3, the J call TRBJ1-1. Germline values: CDR1 LGHNA, CDR2 YSLEER. This CDR3 region has 15 residues. This CDR3 is CASSQEGRRNTEAFF.

J is TRBJ2-5 and V is TRBV7-2; with no DNA, the TCRdb D assignment of TRBD1 cannot be verified. The CDR3 is 17 amino acids. Germline assignment: CDR1 SGHTA and CDR2 FQGNSA. CDR3 protein: CASSTKVSRDRGETQYF.

The chain employs TRBV20-1 and TRBJ1-5; TCRdb picks TRBD1, but there is no DNA to check that call. Germline V gene lookup returns CDR1 DFQATT and CDR2 SNEGSKA (reference sequence). The CDR3 length is 14 residues. CDR3: CSAFVPLSNQPQHF.

This chain connects TRBV27 to TRBJ2-3; without DNA, the TCRdb call of TRBD2 cannot be checked. Germline CDR1 MNHEY, CDR2 SMNVEV (reference sequence). The CDR3 has 19 residues. CDR3 protein: CASSLKSRERGGRADTQYF.

The chain recombines TRBV7-2 with TRBJ2-5; TCRdb selects TRBD2, and the lack of DNA leaves this call unchecked. CDR1 is SGHTA and CDR2 is FQGNSA in the germline V gene. The CDR3 covers 16 residues. The CDR3 sequence is CASSSILAGSLETQYF.

The chain couples TRBV12-3 or TRBV12-4 to TRBJ2-1; with no DNA, the TCRdb D assignment of TRBD1 cannot be verified. The CDR3 is 15 amino acids. This CDR3 reads CASSLGGGAGDEQFF.

V and J are TRBV7-8 and TRBJ2-3; TCRdb proposes TRBD2, but this gene call is untestable without DNA. This CDR3 has 16 residues. Germline loops: CDR1 SGHVS, CDR2 FQNEAQ. The CDR3 here is CASSLASGRGGDTQYF. The whole variable domain, filled in from reference TRBV7-8 and TRBJ2-3, reads GAGVSQSPRYKVAKRGQDVALRCDPISGHVSLFWYQQALGQGPEFLTYFQNEAQLDKSGLPSDRFFAERPEGSVSTLKIQRTQQEDSAVYLCASSLASGRGGDTQYFGPGTRLTVL.

The rearrangement links TRBV6-6 to TRBJ2-2; absent DNA, TCRdb's TRBD1 call cannot be checked. CDR1 is MNHNY, CDR2 SVGAGI, per germline (reference sequence). This CDR3 has 13 residues. CDR3 in amino acids: CASSGTPTGELFF.

The J gene is TRBJ1-5, the V gene TRBV28; the D call of TRBD1 rests on TCRdb alone, since no DNA is present to check it. The CDR3 is made up of 14 amino acids. Germline V lookup: CDR1 MDHEN, CDR2 SYDVKM. The CDR3 sequence is CASSLLGAGQPQHF.

This chain connects TRBV7-2 to TRBJ1-3; TCRdb indicates TRBD1, and absent DNA this call remains unverified. This CDR3 spans 15 amino acids. Germline V gene data show CDR1 as SGHTA and CDR2 as FQGNSA. The CDR3 spells CASSFPGTGGNTIYF.

The chain combines TRBV29-1 with TRBJ2-1; as DNA is missing, the TRBD1 call by TCRdb cannot be tested. The CDR3 has 12 residues. Germline CDR1 reads SQVTM; CDR2 reads ANQGSEA. The chain's CDR3 is CSVGYRSNEQFF.

CDR3 sequence reads: CASSLWETGGSGNQPQHF. The chain uses TRBV5-6 and TRBJ1-5; TCRdb picks TRBD1, but there is no DNA to check that call. CDR1 is SGHDT, CDR2 YYEEEE, per germline. The CDR3 spans 18 residues.

The chain combines TRBV29-1 with TRBJ2-5; no DNA is available, so the TRBD2 call from TCRdb remains unchecked. Looked up from germline, CDR1 is SQVTM and CDR2 is ANQGSEA. The CDR3 covers 12 residues. The CDR3 region is CSVLGLEETQYF.

The CDR3 spells CASSPRARELFF. This rearrangement joins TRBV7-9 to TRBJ2-2; TCRdb's D call of TRBD1 is untestable without DNA. The CDR3 runs to 12 residues. Germline V lookup: CDR1 SEHNR, CDR2 FQNEAQ (reference sequence).

The chain employs TRBV15 and TRBJ2-1; there is no DNA to check the TCRdb D call of TRBD1. The CDR3 totals 13 residues. Germline assignment: CDR1 LNHNV and CDR2 YYDKDF (reference sequence). The CDR3: CATSPRQYNEQFF.

The chain combines TRBV7-2 with TRBJ1-4; absent DNA, TCRdb's TRBD1 call cannot be checked. Germline V gene data show CDR1 as SGHTA and CDR2 as FQGNSA. CDR3 length: 14 amino acids. The CDR3 sequence is CASSSTGFGEKLFF.

V and J are TRBV4-3 and TRBJ2-1; TCRdb proposes TRBD2, but this gene call is untestable without DNA. The germline CDR1 and CDR2 sequences are LGHNA and YSLEER. This CDR3 spans 17 amino acids. The CDR3 sequence is CASSQETSGGSYNEQFF.

The chain is built from TRBV18 and TRBJ2-7; the TRBD1 assignment by TCRdb is unverifiable without DNA. Germline CDR1 KGHSH, CDR2 LQKENI. The CDR3 is made up of 15 amino acids. CDR3 residues: CASSPNTGQSYEQYF.

V gene TRBV9 combines with J gene TRBJ2-2; without DNA, the TCRdb call of TRBD2 cannot be checked. Germline V gives CDR1 SGDLS, CDR2 YYNGEE. The CDR3 contains 15 residues. The CDR3 sequence: CASSPRLAGTGELFF.

The chain combines TRBV28 with TRBJ1-1; lacking DNA, the TRBD1 call made by TCRdb goes unchecked. This CDR3 region has 18 residues. CDR1 is MDHEN and CDR2 is SYDVKM in the germline V gene. CDR3 loop: CASRINPHTAGWDTEAFF.

The chain has TRBV3-1 and TRBJ1-4. The CDR3 covers 16 residues. CDR1 is LGHDT, CDR2 YNNKEL, per germline (reference sequence). The CDR3 protein is CASSQDGQKMGEKLFF. The variable domain in full, with the rest retrieved from reference TRBV3-1 and TRBJ1-4, is DTAVSQTPKYLVTQMGNDKSIKCEQNLGHDTMYWYKQDSKKFLKIMFSYNNKELIINETVPNRFSPKSPDKAHLNLHINSLELGDSAVYFCASSQDGQKMGEKLFFGSGTQLSVL.